Following are 18 T cell receptor beta chains from one sample sequenced in a study of CD8 T cells in ankylosing spondylitis. TCRdb reanalysed the 5' RACE reads using MiXCR and keeps one entry per CDR3 protein. Of around 130,000 distinct CDR3 sequences listed, about 6.4% are singletons. Sequencing was carried out using blood, either unsorted or a sorted T cell fraction (not recorded which). Receptors were obtained from a male donor with ankylosing spondylitis or in good health (not recorded which).

This clonotype was found many times. The gene calls are TRBV5-1 and TRBJ2-2; 10 positions match TRBD2. Germline CDR1 and CDR2: SGHRS and YFSETQ. Trimming took 0 bases from V and 4 from J; bases not matched to a gene: 6. The CDR3 consists of 17 residues. As DNA, the CDR3 is TGCGCCAGCAGCTTGGCCCGCCTAGCGGGAGTCACCGGGGAGCTGTTTTTT. Translating gives CASSLARLAGVTGELFF.

This clonotype was seen repeatedly, ten times or more. This rearrangement joins TRBV11-2 to TRBJ2-1, with D perhaps being TRBD1 or TRBD2 (5 bases each). The CDR3 runs to 19 residues. Trimming stripped 3 bases from V and 2 bases from J, with 23 bases between. Looked up from germline, CDR1 is SGHAT and CDR2 is FQNNGV. CDR3 coding DNA: TGTGCCAGCAGCTTGGGGGAGCTGGGGTCGAGGCCAACCTACAATGAGCAGTTCTTC. Translation: CASSLGELGSRPTYNEQFF.

This clonotype was seen repeatedly, ten times or more. The chain employs TRBV29-1 and TRBJ2-3; D unresolved. V was pared by 5 bases and J by 6 bases, with 12 bases between. CDR3 length: 12 amino acids. Per the germline V gene, CDR1 is SQVTM and CDR2 is ANQGSEA. This CDR3 is CSVPLGLDTQYF. The CDR3 bases are TGCAGCGTTCCTCTAGGGCTGGATACGCAGTATTTT.

This clonotype was counted at least ten times. CDR3: CSARVPMGPQETQYF. The CDR3 DNA is TGCAGTGCTAGAGTCCCCATGGGGCCCCAAGAGACCCAGTACTTC. The chain employs TRBV20-1 and TRBJ2-5; D might be TRBD1 (5 bases). Germline lookup yields CDR1 DFQATT and CDR2 SNEGSKA (reference sequence). Trimming took 1 base from V and 1 from J, leaving 13 bases between them. The CDR3 runs to 15 residues.

The sample holds many counts of this clonotype. The J gene is TRBJ2-4, the V gene TRBV15; D perhaps matches TRBD1 (6 bases). Germline CDR1 reads LNHNV; CDR2 reads YYDKDF (reference sequence). The length of the CDR3 is 15 residues. Trimming removed 0 bases at V and 7 bases at J, with 13 bases between. In DNA, the CDR3 is TGTGCCACCAGCAGAGATGGGGGCAGGGGTAACATTCAGTACTTC. Translating gives CATSRDGGRGNIQYF.

This clonotype showed up many times. The V and J genes are TRBV10-3 and TRBJ1-1, with no clear D. Germline CDR1 is ENHRY and CDR2 is SYGVKD. V gave up 5 bases and J gave up 1 base, with 11 bases separating them. The length of the CDR3 is 14 residues. This CDR3 is CAISLGGRNTEAFF. CDR3 coding DNA: TGTGCCATCAGTCTCGGAGGGCGGAACACTGAAGCTTTCTTT.

This clonotype came up many times. The chain recombines TRBV20-1 with TRBJ2-3, with D perhaps being TRBD1 or TRBD2 (6 bases each). The germline gives CDR1 DFQATT, CDR2 SNEGSKA (reference sequence). The CDR3 is 15 residues long. V lost 1 base to trimming and J lost 4 bases, with 15 bases between them. The CDR3: CSARGGGTPADTQYF. CDR3 sequence (DNA): TGCAGTGCTAGAGGAGGGGGGACACCTGCAGATACGCAGTATTTT.

This clonotype showed up many times. V usage is TRBV5-1 and J usage is TRBJ2-7; D is tentatively TRBD1 or TRBD2 (5 bases each). Looked up from germline, CDR1 is SGHRS and CDR2 is YFSETQ. The V end was cut by 0 bases, the J end by 6 bases, with 16 bases between. The CDR3 sequence is 15 residues long. CDR3 nucleotide sequence: TGCGCCAGCAGCTTGGCAGGGACGCCCTACGGCGAGCAGTACTTC. Translated, it gives CASSLAGTPYGEQYF.

This clonotype was observed at least ten times. CDR3 in amino acids: CSASFGTDYGYTF. The CDR3 DNA is TGCAGTGCTTCTTTCGGGACAGACTATGGCTACACCTTC. J is TRBJ1-2 and V is TRBV20-1, with 7 bases that match TRBD1. Trimming cost V 5 bases and J 3 bases; bases outside gene matches: 6. Germline lookup yields CDR1 DFQATT and CDR2 SNEGSKA (reference sequence). CDR3 length: 13 amino acids.

This clonotype was detected ten times or more. The chain couples TRBV20-1 to TRBJ1-5, with 7 bases that match TRBD1. CDR3 length: 13 residues. The J segment lost 5 bases and the V segment lost 4 bases, leaving 5 bases of the junction unmatched. CDR1 and CDR2 from the germline V gene are DFQATT and SNEGSKA (reference sequence). CDR3 region: CSAKGGSDQPQHF. DNA of the CDR3: TGCAGTGCTAAAGGGGGCTCTGATCAGCCCCAGCATTTT.

This clonotype was counted ten times or more. The CDR3 DNA reads TGCAGTGCTAGAGATCCGGCGGGAGGCACAGATACGCAGTATTTT. Protein: CSARDPAGGTDTQYF. The chain joins TRBV20-1 to TRBJ2-3; 7 bases match TRBD2. The CDR3 is 15 amino acids. CDR1 is DFQATT, CDR2 SNEGSKA, per germline (reference sequence). V lost 0 bases, J lost 1 base, and 4 bases stayed unmatched.

This clonotype was seen repeatedly, ten times or more. This sequence joins TRBV11-2 and TRBJ2-1, with 8 nucleotides matching TRBD1. With 5 bases clipped from V and 0 bases from J, the junction kept 3 bases outside the gene matches. The CDR3 is made up of 15 amino acids. Germline CDR1 reads SGHAT; CDR2 reads FQNNGV. The CDR3 nucleotides are TGTGCCAGCAGCATTACAGGGGGCTCCTACAATGAGCAGTTCTTC. The encoded protein is CASSITGGSYNEQFF.

This clonotype was seen ten or more times. V usage is TRBV3-1 and J usage is TRBJ2-7; D tentatively reads TRBD1 or TRBD2 (5 bases each). Between the trimmed V and J ends, which lost 1 base and 5 bases, there was a span of 18 bases. CDR3 length: 16 residues. The germline gives CDR1 LGHDT, CDR2 YNNKEL (reference sequence). CDR3 coding DNA: TGTGCCAGCAGCCAAGGGCGCTCGGGGCAGGTCCACGAGCAGTACTTC. It codes for CASSQGRSGQVHEQYF.

This clonotype was seen ten or more times. The chain has TRBV7-9 and TRBJ1-1; D remains unclear. The germline gives CDR1 SEHNR, CDR2 FQNEAQ (reference sequence). This CDR3 comprises 14 residues. V was trimmed by 3 bases and J by 0 bases, leaving 8 bases between them. In nucleotides, the CDR3 is TGTGCCAGCAGCTTTCGTCAGCTGAACACTGAAGCTTTCTTT. Translation: CASSFRQLNTEAFF.

The chain links TRBV10-3 to TRBJ2-5, with D perhaps assigned TRBD1 or TRBD2 (5 bases each). Trimming stripped 4 bases from V and 5 bases from J, with 11 bases between. This CDR3 contains 13 residues. The germline CDR1 and CDR2 sequences are ENHRY and SYGVKD. This chain's CDR3 is CAISVREWETQYF. The DNA for the CDR3 is TGTGCCATCAGTGTCAGGGAGTGGGAGACCCAGTACTTC.

This clonotype was seen at least ten times. The chain uses TRBV12-3 or TRBV12-4 and TRBJ2-7; 9 bases are a match to TRBD2. CDR3 length: 14 amino acids. V lost 4 bases to trimming and J lost 2 bases; unmatched junction nucleotides: 3. CDR3 in DNA: TGTGCCAGCAGTTCCCTAGCGGGACCCTACGAGCAGTACTTC. This codes for CASSSLAGPYEQYF.

This clonotype was seen many times. The chain links TRBV24-1 to TRBJ1-2; D is undetermined. The CDR3 consists of 13 residues. V shed 5 bases and J shed 2 bases, with 8 bases lying between them. Germline V gene lookup returns CDR1 KGHDR and CDR2 SFDVKD. The CDR3 nucleotides read TGTGCCACCAGTGGAGAGTACAACTATGGCTACACCTTC. Amino acid sequence: CATSGEYNYGYTF.

This clonotype was counted many times. The chain links TRBV5-1 to TRBJ1-1; tentatively, D is TRBD1 (6 bases). V shed 0 bases and J shed 9 bases, with 21 bases lying between them. CDR1 is SGHRS, CDR2 YFSETQ, per germline. The CDR3 runs 16 residues. The CDR3, as DNA: TGCGCCAGCAGCTTGGAGATACAGGGTCGGGCTTGGAAAGCTTTCTTT. Translated, it gives CASSLEIQGRAWKAFF.